A single sample gave rise to the 5 T cell receptor beta chains below, sequenced in a study of cytomegalovirus exposure and HLA in healthy donors. The data were produced by immunoSEQ multiplex PCR, yet TCRdb's version contains in-frame clones alone and is incomplete. The sample has approximately 160,000 clones, 85% to 90% seen once. The sample taken for sequencing was PBMCs. These receptors all come from a woman aged 18 to 35 in good health and CMV-seropositive.

In its sample, this clone was seen a few times. The V gene is TRBV11-2, the J gene TRBJ2-2; TRBD2 matches at 8 bases. Per germline, CDR1 SGHAT and CDR2 FQNNGV. V lost 10 bases and J lost 8; bases outside the gene matches: 9. The CDR3 sequence is 13 residues long. The CDR3 here is CAIRAGGSGELFF. The CDR3 DNA is TGTGCCATCCGCGCGGGGGGTTCGGGGGAGCTGTTTTTT.

This clone has a handful of counts. The V call is TRBV19, the J call TRBJ2-2, with 12 bases that match TRBD1. This CDR3 is built from 17 residues. Germline CDR1 reads LNHDA; CDR2 reads SQIVND (reference sequence). V shed 5 bases and J 3 bases; nucleotides not matched to a gene: 7. CDR3 amino acids: CASSGPGQGAYTGELFF. The DNA of the CDR3 is TGTGCCAGTAGTGGTCCGGGACAGGGGGCGTACACCGGGGAGCTGTTTTTT. Drawing the rest from reference TRBV19 and TRBJ2-2, the complete variable domain is DGGITQSPKYLFRKEGQNVTLSCEQNLNHDAMYWYRQDPGQGLRLIYYSQIVNDFQKGDIAEGYSVSREKKESFPLTVTSAQKNPTAFYLCASSGPGQGAYTGELFFGEGSRLTVL.

The V gene is TRBV19, the J gene TRBJ2-7; D possibly corresponds to TRBD1 (5 bases). From germline, CDR1 is LNHDA and CDR2 SQIVND (reference sequence). V was shortened by 3 bases and J by 3 bases, with 12 bases between the two germline ends. CDR3 length: 14 amino acids. CDR3 protein: CASSIQGSSYEQYF. CDR3 sequence (DNA): TGTGCCAGTAGTATCCAGGGATCGAGCTACGAGCAGTACTTC.

The chain has TRBV15 and TRBJ2-7; 7 bases align to TRBD1. V was pared by 0 bases and J by 4 bases, with 6 bases of the junction left unmatched. This CDR3 has 15 residues. Per the germline V gene, CDR1 is LNHNV and CDR2 is YYDKDF (reference sequence). CDR3 sequence: CATSRDTRTGYEQYF. In DNA, the CDR3 is TGTGCCACCAGCAGAGATACGCGGACAGGTTACGAGCAGTACTTC.

The rearrangement uses TRBV10-3 and TRBJ1-1; D is unresolved. The V gene's germline CDR1 is ENHRY and CDR2 SYGVKD. V lost 3 bases, J lost 5 bases, and 13 bases lay in between. The CDR3 runs 14 residues. CDR3 loop: CAISDTSGMTEAFF. The CDR3 coding sequence is TGTGCCATCAGTGATACGAGCGGTATGACTGAAGCTTTCTTT.